This entry lists 9 T cell receptor beta chains sequenced from one sample in a study of cytomegalovirus exposure and HLA in healthy donors. Some clones are missing from TCRdb's copy, which holds only in-frame ones; the method was immunoSEQ multiplex PCR. The sample includes around 300,000 clones, 70% to 90% of them seen just once. Input material: PBMCs. All receptors come from a woman aged 18-29 years in good health and CMV-seronegative.

This chain links TRBV27 with TRBJ1-5, with D unresolved. The CDR3 runs 14 residues. Looked up from germline, CDR1 is MNHEY and CDR2 is SMNVEV (reference sequence). V was cut by 5 bases and J by 1 base, with 9 bases left in between. This CDR3 is CASSPRVSNQPQHF. In nucleotides, the CDR3 is TGTGCCAGCAGTCCGAGGGTAAGCAATCAGCCCCAGCATTTT.

V and J are TRBV25-1 and TRBJ2-7; 8 bases are a match to TRBD1. The CDR3 loop spans 14 amino acids. The J segment lost 5 bases and the V segment lost 7 bases, leaving 10 bases of the junction unmatched. Germline CDR1 is MGHDK and CDR2 is SYGVNS. The CDR3 sequence: CASTRQGTVHEQYF. Here the CDR3 DNA reads TGTGCCAGCACGAGACAGGGGACGGTCCACGAGCAGTACTTC.

The chain joins TRBV7-6 to TRBJ2-7, with 7 bases lining up with TRBD1. V was pared by 5 bases and J by 2 bases, with 6 bases of the junction left unmatched. The CDR3 contains 14 residues. The germline CDR1 and CDR2 sequences are SGHVS and FNYEAQ. This CDR3 is CASSAGTAPYEQYF. The CDR3 nucleotides are TGTGCCAGCAGCGCCGGGACAGCGCCCTACGAGCAGTACTTC.

This chain connects TRBV5-4 to TRBJ2-1; D uncertain. The CDR3 contains 13 residues. The germline V gene has CDR1 SGHNT and CDR2 YYREEE (reference sequence). Trimming shortened V by 4 bases and J by 2 bases, and 7 bases separated the two germline ends. CDR3 coding DNA: TGTGCCAGCAGCCTAACTACCTACAATGAGCAGTTCTTC. The encoded protein is CASSLTTYNEQFF. Looking up the rest from reference TRBV5-4 and TRBJ2-1 gives the full variable domain: ETGVTQSPTHLIKTRGQQVTLRCSSQSGHNTVSWYQQALGQGPQFIFQYYREEENGRGNFPPRFSGLQFPNYSSELNVNALELDDSALYLCASSLTTYNEQFFGPGTRLTVL.

The chain employs TRBV11-2 and TRBJ2-1, with 11 bases fitting TRBD2. Germline assignment: CDR1 SGHAT and CDR2 FQNNGV. J lost 3 bases, V lost 7 bases, and 8 bases had no gene match. This CDR3 region has 16 residues. CDR3 DNA: TGTGCCAGCACCTACGGGACTAGCGGACACTACAATGAGCAGTTCTTC. Translated: CASTYGTSGHYNEQFF.

This chain connects TRBV5-6 to TRBJ2-7; D might be TRBD2 (5 bases). Trimming shortened V by 4 bases and J by 2 bases, and 19 bases separated the two germline ends. Germline V lookup: CDR1 SGHDT, CDR2 YYEEEE. The CDR3 is made up of 16 amino acids. The CDR3 here is CASSRGSPPRAYEQYF. The CDR3 DNA reads as TGTGCCAGCAGCCGAGGGAGTCCTCCTCGGGCCTACGAGCAGTACTTC.

The J gene is TRBJ2-7, the V gene TRBV28; TRBD2 agrees at 9 bases. Germline V gene lookup returns CDR1 MDHEN and CDR2 SYDVKM. The V gene end was trimmed by 3 bases and the J gene end by 2 bases; junction bases not matched to a gene: 8. This CDR3 comprises 16 residues. Here the CDR3 DNA reads TGTGCCAGCAGTTTCCCAAGCGGGAGGTCGACCTACGAGCAGTACTTC. It yields the protein CASSFPSGRSTYEQYF. The entire variable domain, with the rest obtained from reference TRBV28 and TRBJ2-7, is as follows: DVKVTQSSRYLVKRTGEKVFLECVQDMDHENMFWYRQDPGLGLRLIYFSYDVKMKEKGDIPEGYSVSREKKERFSLILESASTNQTSMYLCASSFPSGRSTYEQYFGPGTRLTVT.

This chain joins TRBV27 and TRBJ2-3; TRBD2 matches at 10 bases. With V trimmed by 2 bases and J by 2 bases, 4 bases remained unmatched. The CDR3 consists of 16 residues. Germline V gives CDR1 MNHEY, CDR2 SMNVEV (reference sequence). This CDR3 is CASSLQAGGPTDTQYF. The CDR3 DNA sequence: TGTGCCAGCAGTTTACAAGCGGGAGGGCCCACAGATACGCAGTATTTT.

This clone has only a few counts. The genes are TRBV5-1 and TRBJ2-2; D is unclear. Germline CDR1 and CDR2: SGHRS and YFSETQ. The CDR3 consists of 13 residues. V dropped 6 bases and J dropped 7 bases, with 13 bases sitting between them. The CDR3 spells CASTLSGSGELFF. The CDR3 DNA reads TGCGCCAGCACCCTTTCGGGTAGCGGGGAGCTGTTTTTT.